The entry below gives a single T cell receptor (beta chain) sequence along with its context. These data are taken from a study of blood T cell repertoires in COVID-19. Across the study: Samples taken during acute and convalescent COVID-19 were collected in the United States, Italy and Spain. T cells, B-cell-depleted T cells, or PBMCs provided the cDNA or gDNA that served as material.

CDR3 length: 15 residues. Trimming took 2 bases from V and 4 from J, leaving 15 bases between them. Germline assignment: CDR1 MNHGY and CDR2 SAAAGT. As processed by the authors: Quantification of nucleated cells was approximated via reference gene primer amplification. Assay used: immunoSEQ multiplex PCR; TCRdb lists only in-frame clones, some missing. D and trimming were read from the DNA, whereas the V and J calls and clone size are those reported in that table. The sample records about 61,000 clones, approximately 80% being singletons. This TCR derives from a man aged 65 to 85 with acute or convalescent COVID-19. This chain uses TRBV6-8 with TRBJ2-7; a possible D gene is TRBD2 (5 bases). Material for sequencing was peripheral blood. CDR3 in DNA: TGTGCCAGCAGTTACACTCGATCGGGGTATTACGAGCAGTACTTC. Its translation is CASSYTRSGYYEQYF.